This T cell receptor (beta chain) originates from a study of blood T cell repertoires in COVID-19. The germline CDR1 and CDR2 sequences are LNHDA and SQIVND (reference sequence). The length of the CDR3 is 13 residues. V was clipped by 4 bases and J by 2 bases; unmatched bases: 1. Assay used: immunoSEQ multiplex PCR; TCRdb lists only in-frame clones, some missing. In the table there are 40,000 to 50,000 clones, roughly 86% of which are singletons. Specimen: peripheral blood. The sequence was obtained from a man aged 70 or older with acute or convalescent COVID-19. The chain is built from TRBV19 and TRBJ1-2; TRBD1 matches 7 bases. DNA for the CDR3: TGTGCCAGTAGTAGACAGGGAAACTATGGCTACACCTTC. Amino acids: CASSRQGNYGYTF.